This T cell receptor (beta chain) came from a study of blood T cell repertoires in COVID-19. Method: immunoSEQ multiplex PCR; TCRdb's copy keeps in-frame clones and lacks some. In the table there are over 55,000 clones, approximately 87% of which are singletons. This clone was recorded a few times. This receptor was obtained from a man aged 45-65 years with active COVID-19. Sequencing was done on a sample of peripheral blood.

The CDR3 DNA reads as TGCGCCAGCAGTCAGGGTGCCCTCTCCTATGGCTACACCTTC. It specifies CASSQGALSYGYTF. The rearrangement uses TRBV10-2 and TRBJ1-2, with a possible D match to TRBD1 (5 bases). Trimming removed 5 bases at V and 4 bases at J, with 14 bases between. Germline-derived CDR1 and CDR2 are WSHSY and SAAADI. This CDR3 is 14 amino acids long.